The 10 T cell receptor beta chains presented below share a single source sample, sequenced in a study of CD8+ T cells in alopecia areata. Sequencing templates came from extracted RNA that was reverse transcribed into cDNA. Produced via immunoSEQ multiplex PCR; TCRdb's table is partial and in-frame only. Counted here are roughly 250,000 clones, approximately 61% occurring once; the ten biggest clones make up approximately 1.2%. The sequencing used CD4+ T cells sorted from blood, collected at week 0. The receptors originated from a human donor with alopecia areata.

This clone is labeled as medium-sized. This chain joins TRBV5-1 and TRBJ2-6; 8 bases match TRBD1. Looked up from germline, CDR1 is SGHRS and CDR2 is YFSETQ. This CDR3 is built from 19 residues. J lost 0 bases, V lost 4 bases, and 12 bases had no gene match. CDR3 residues: CASSPRQGAFLSGANVLTF. The DNA for the CDR3 is TGCGCCAGCAGCCCGCGGCAGGGGGCCTTCCTCTCTGGGGCCAACGTCCTGACTTTC.

Turning to this clone: Additional DNA sequences in this sample encode the identical CDR3. The chain links TRBV5-1 to TRBJ1-5; tentative D call: TRBD1 (5 bases). This CDR3 is 13 amino acids long. V dropped 4 bases and J dropped 3 bases, with 8 bases sitting between them. Per the germline V gene, CDR1 is SGHRS and CDR2 is YFSETQ. The CDR3 coding sequence is TGCGCCAGCAGCCTGACAGTCAATCAGCCCCAGCATTTT. Translated: CASSLTVNQPQHF.

The chain couples TRBV6-5 to TRBJ2-2; either TRBD1 or TRBD2 may fit D (6 bases each). The germline V and J ends were trimmed by 8 bases and 0 bases, with 13 bases remaining between them. The CDR3 is made up of 15 amino acids. Germline CDR1 MNHEY, CDR2 SVGAGI. DNA of the CDR3: TGTGCCAGCTCTCTGGGGGGCCCGAACACCGGGGAGCTGTTTTTT. Encoded protein: CASSLGGPNTGELFF.

In nucleotides, the CDR3 is TGTGCCAGCAGCCGGGGGGAGTCCTACGAGCAGTACTTC. Translation: CASSRGESYEQYF. The rearrangement joins TRBV6-5 to TRBJ2-7; 7 bases agree with TRBD2. V lost 6 bases and J lost 1; bases outside the gene matches: 3. Germline CDR1 reads MNHEY; CDR2 reads SVGAGI. CDR3 length: 13 amino acids.

The sample holds one count of this clone. V usage is TRBV2 and J usage is TRBJ1-1, with unresolved D. There are 12 residues in the CDR3. The V gene lost 6 bases and the J gene lost 6 bases, with 11 bases spanning the gap. CDR1 and CDR2 (germline): SNHLY, FYNNEI. The CDR3 reads CASRAVGPEAFF. The CDR3 DNA is TGTGCCAGCAGGGCGGTTGGGCCTGAAGCTTTCTTT.

This clone was observed a handful of times. The chain recombines TRBV27 with TRBJ1-6, with TRBD1 identical over 9 bases. The CDR3 consists of 15 residues. Germline V gives CDR1 MNHEY, CDR2 SMNVEV (reference sequence). Losses at the gene ends were 5 bases for V and 6 bases for J; bases not matched to a gene: 5. CDR3 loop: CASSIRTGVNSPLHF. The CDR3 nucleotides are TGTGCCAGCAGTATTAGGACAGGGGTTAATTCACCCCTCCACTTT.

The gene calls are TRBV30 and TRBJ2-4; 7 bases fit TRBD1. The germline gives CDR1 GTSNPN, CDR2 SVGIG (reference sequence). This CDR3 contains 15 residues. The V gene end was trimmed by 2 bases and the J gene end by 0 bases; junction bases not matched to a gene: 4. Here the CDR3 reads CAWSIDRVAKNIQYF. The CDR3 DNA sequence: TGTGCCTGGAGTATCGACAGGGTAGCCAAAAACATTCAGTACTTC.

The CDR3 is CASSDEWSQAFF. The CDR3, as DNA: TGTGCCAGCAGCGATGAGTGGTCTCAAGCTTTCTTT. This chain links TRBV5-4 with TRBJ1-1; unclear D gene. Trimming removed 4 bases at V and 9 bases at J, with 13 bases between. The CDR3 runs to 12 residues. Germline assignment: CDR1 SGHNT and CDR2 YYREEE (reference sequence).

This CDR3 is CAISEPRGPNTGELFF. CDR3 nucleotide sequence: TGTGCCATCAGTGAGCCGAGGGGGCCGAACACCGGGGAGCTGTTTTTT. The chain carries TRBV10-3 and TRBJ2-2, with TRBD1 matching 7 bases. This CDR3 region has 16 residues. Germline CDR1 ENHRY, CDR2 SYGVKD. V dropped 2 bases and J dropped 0; count of bases not matched to a gene: 3.

This chain uses TRBV18 with TRBJ1-1, with 11 bases lining up with TRBD1. The CDR3 contains 15 residues. Germline-derived CDR1 and CDR2 are KGHSH and LQKENI. V shed 6 bases, J shed 7 bases, and the junction held 10 bases outside the gene matches. The CDR3 nucleotides read TGTGCCAGCTCCCCGGCTCGGACAGGGGGCGATGAAGCTTTCTTT. It is translated as CASSPARTGGDEAFF.